This T cell receptor (beta chain) was observed in a study of tumor-infiltrating lymphocytes in localized non-small cell lung cancer. Across the study: The cohort mixed smokers and never-smokers, several histologies, and some post-neoadjuvant-chemotherapy samples.

Method: immunoSEQ multiplex PCR; TCRdb's copy keeps in-frame clones and lacks some. The data hold over 10,000 clones, with 67% observed a single time. Trimming left V 1 base short and J 8 bases short, with 11 bases between. The CDR3 loop spans 14 amino acids. Germline V gene sequence: CDR1 SGHVS, CDR2 FQNEAQ. Study findings and constraints: Available tissue quantity limited TCR sequencing to a patient subset.

About this clone: Its antigen is currently unknown.

The sequencing input was uninvolved lung tissue not adjacent to the tumor. The sequence was obtained from a human donor with non-small cell lung cancer. The chain links TRBV7-8 to TRBJ1-4, with D possibly being TRBD1 (5 bases). The CDR3 nucleotides read TGTGCCAGCAGCTTAGGACAGTATCCCGAAAAACTGTTTTTT. This gives the protein CASSLGQYPEKLFF.